The present entry profiles one T cell receptor (beta chain) with its context. Its antigen is currently unknown. This specimen belongs to a study of early T cells in non-severe SARS-CoV-2 infection. The wider study: Sequenced material consisted of bulk RNA (from unsorted whole blood), and chains were unpaired. Study-level points and caveats: Database matching using VDJdb favored anti-spike CD8 responses, with private and CD4 specificities left missing.

cDNA molecules, individually, were tagged with unique molecular identifiers. TCRdb reprocessed the 5' RACE reads via MiXCR and lists one record per CDR3 protein. The profile shows tens of thousands of distinct CDR3 sequences, about 5.7% of them singletons. The CDR3 covers 14 residues. CDR1 is MDHEN and CDR2 is SYDVKM in the germline V gene. V shed 5 bases and J 8 bases; nucleotides not matched to a gene: 8. V usage is TRBV28 and J usage is TRBJ2-4; TRBD1 aligns across 8 bases. The sequence came from an adult who was a healthcare worker with PCR-confirmed SARS-CoV-2 infection or an uninfected control (not recorded which). The specimen comprised whole blood, sampled at baseline. Written as DNA, the CDR3 is TGTGCCAGCAGTCTCAGGGGGCCGAGGGACATTCAGTACTTC. As protein: CASSLRGPRDIQYF.